These T cell receptor beta chains were read from a single sample in a study of cytomegalovirus exposure and HLA in healthy donors. Data came from immunoSEQ multiplex PCR; TCRdb stores just in-frame clones and leaves some out. This sample contains approximately 58,000 clones. Material for sequencing was PBMCs. The source of these receptors is a man younger than 45 in good health and CMV-seropositive. Each CDR3 is given with its conserved first and last residue. The order of the fields is V gene, J gene, CDR3 protein.

>TRBV14|TRBJ1-1
CASSRQENTEAFF
>TRBV18|TRBJ1-4
CASSTQTGANEKLFF
>TRBV14|TRBJ2-7
CASSQDYSGYEQYF
>TRBV19|TRBJ2-2
CASVQDGGELFF
>TRBV5-1|TRBJ2-7
CASSAGQGVYEQSF
>TRBV2|TRBJ2-1
CASSEWPSGRPHQNEQFF
>TRBV5-1|TRBJ1-1
CASSLQGWETEAFF
>TRBV29-1|TRBJ1-1
CSVHSVGRGMRTEAFF
>TRBV5-1|TRBJ1-2
CASSPDGNYGYTF
>TRBV2|TRBJ2-5
CASSEASGRTQETQYF
>TRBV6-6|TRBJ1-1
CASSYGGSSNTEAFF
>TRBV4-2|TRBJ2-7
CASSQDVGADSYEQYF
>TRBV30|TRBJ2-1
CAWSNSGRASNEQFF
>TRBV9|TRBJ1-2
CASSVGQTSNGYTF
>TRBV5-1|TRBJ2-1
CASSRPSGAYNEQFF
>TRBV14|TRBJ2-7
CASSQEGSAYEQYF
>TRBV5-8|TRBJ2-7
CASSPKSNEQYF
>TRBV15|TRBJ2-1
CATSRGHNEQFF
>TRBV12-5|TRBJ1-1
CASGLTRTGTDNTEAFF
>TRBV9|TRBJ2-7
CASSARQGPSYEQYF
>TRBV6-4|TRBJ2-1
CASSDGTSGGNEQFF
>TRBV7-9|TRBJ1-2
CASRSEGENYGYTF
>TRBV6-1|TRBJ1-6
CASSERRQGDNSPLHF
>TRBV30|TRBJ1-6
CAGLSDRASYSPLHF
>TRBV4-2|TRBJ2-2
CASSQERGIRTGELFF
>TRBV30|TRBJ2-7
CAWSRTSVNEQYF
>TRBV13|TRBJ2-7
CASSFQSPGDYEQYF
>TRBV7-3|TRBJ1-1
CASSLTGGKKNTEAFF
>TRBV2|TRBJ1-2
CASSEGRAVIDGYTF